This TCR beta chain came from a study of T cells in narcolepsy. Here immunoSEQ multiplex PCR was the method, and the copy in TCRdb shows in-frame clones only, minus some. The data contain about 22,000 clones, roughly four fifths of them singletons. CDR1 SQVTM and CDR2 ANQGSEA come from the germline V gene. The V gene lost 5 bases and the J gene lost 0 bases, with 10 bases spanning the gap. This CDR3 is 13 amino acids long. The chain employs TRBV29-1 and TRBJ1-1; D is uncertain. The sequence was obtained from a human donor in good health. The sequenced sample was memory (CD45RA-) CD4+ T cells from blood. Written as DNA, the CDR3 is TGCAGCGTTTCTGGGCACTTGAACACTGAAGCTTTCTTT. This translates into CSVSGHLNTEAFF. Together with reference TRBV29-1 and TRBJ1-1, the CDR3 gives the full variable domain: SAVISQKPSRDICQRGTSLTIQCQVDSQVTMMFWYRQQPGQSLTLIATANQGSEATYESGFVIDKFPISRPNLTFSTLTVSNMSPEDSSIYLCSVSGHLNTEAFFGQGTRLTVV.